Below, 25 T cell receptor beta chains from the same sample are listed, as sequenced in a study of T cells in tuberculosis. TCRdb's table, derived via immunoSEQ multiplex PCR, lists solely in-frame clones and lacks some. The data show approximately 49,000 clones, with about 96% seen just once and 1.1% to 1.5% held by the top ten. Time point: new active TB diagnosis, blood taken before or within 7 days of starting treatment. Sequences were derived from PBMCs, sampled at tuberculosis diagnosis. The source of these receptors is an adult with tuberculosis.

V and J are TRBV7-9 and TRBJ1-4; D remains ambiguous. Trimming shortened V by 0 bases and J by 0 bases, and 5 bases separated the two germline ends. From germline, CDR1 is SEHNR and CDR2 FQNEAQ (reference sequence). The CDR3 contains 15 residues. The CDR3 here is CASSLATTTNEKLFF. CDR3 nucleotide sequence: TGTGCCAGCAGCTTAGCGACAACAACTAATGAAAAACTGTTTTTT.

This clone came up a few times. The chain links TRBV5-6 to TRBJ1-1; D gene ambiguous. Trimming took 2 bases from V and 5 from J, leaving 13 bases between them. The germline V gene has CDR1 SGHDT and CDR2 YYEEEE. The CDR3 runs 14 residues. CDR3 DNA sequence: TGTGCCAGCAGCTTTGAGGGTTTGGAGACTGAAGCTTTCTTT. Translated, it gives CASSFEGLETEAFF.

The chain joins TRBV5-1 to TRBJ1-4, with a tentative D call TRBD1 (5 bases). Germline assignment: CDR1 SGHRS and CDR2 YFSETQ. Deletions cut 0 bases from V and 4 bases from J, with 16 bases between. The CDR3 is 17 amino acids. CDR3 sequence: CASSLAGQRKINEKLFF. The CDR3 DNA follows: TGCGCCAGCAGCTTGGCAGGGCAACGGAAGATTAATGAAAAACTGTTTTTT.

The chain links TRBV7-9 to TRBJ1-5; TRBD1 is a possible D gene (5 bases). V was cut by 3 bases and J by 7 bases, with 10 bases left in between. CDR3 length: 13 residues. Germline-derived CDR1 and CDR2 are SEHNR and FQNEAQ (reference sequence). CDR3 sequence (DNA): TGTGCCAGCAGCTTCGGAAGGGGACAGCCCCAGCATTTT. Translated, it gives CASSFGRGQPQHF.

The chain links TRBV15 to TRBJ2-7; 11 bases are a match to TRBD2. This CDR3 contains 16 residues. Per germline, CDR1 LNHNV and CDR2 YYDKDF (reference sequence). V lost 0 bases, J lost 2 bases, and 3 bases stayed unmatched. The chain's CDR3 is CATSRETSGGPYEQYF. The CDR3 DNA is TGTGCCACCAGCAGAGAAACTAGCGGGGGTCCCTACGAGCAGTACTTC.

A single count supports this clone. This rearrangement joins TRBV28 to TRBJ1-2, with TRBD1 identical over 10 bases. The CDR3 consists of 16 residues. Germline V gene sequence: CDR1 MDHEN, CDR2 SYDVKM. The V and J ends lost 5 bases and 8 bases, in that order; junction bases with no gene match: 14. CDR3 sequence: CASSPPILTGGKGYTF. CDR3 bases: TGTGCCAGCAGTCCGCCGATATTGACAGGGGGCAAGGGCTACACCTTC.

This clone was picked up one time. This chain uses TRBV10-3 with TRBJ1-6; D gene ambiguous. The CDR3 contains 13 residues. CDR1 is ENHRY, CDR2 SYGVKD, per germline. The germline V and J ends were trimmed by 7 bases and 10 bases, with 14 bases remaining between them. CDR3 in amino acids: CAITKQEGSPLHF. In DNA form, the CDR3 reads TGTGCCATCACGAAGCAGGAGGGCTCACCCCTCCACTTT.

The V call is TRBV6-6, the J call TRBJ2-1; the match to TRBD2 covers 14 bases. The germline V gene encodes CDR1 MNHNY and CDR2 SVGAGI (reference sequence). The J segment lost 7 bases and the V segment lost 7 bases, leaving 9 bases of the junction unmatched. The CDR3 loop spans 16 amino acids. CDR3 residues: CASTDFGTSGGNEQFF. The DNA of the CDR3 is TGTGCCAGCACCGATTTTGGGACTAGCGGGGGAAATGAGCAGTTCTTC.

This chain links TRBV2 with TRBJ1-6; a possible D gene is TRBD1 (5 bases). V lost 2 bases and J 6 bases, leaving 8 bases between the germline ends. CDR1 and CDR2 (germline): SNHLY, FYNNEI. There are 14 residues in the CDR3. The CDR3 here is CASSEQGLNSPLHF. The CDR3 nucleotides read TGTGCCAGCAGTGAACAGGGTCTTAATTCACCCCTCCACTTT.

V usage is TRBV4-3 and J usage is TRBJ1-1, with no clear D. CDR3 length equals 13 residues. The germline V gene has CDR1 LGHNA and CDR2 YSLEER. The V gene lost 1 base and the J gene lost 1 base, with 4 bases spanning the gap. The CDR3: CASSQVSNTEAFF. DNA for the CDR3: TGCGCCAGCAGCCAAGTATCGAACACTGAAGCTTTCTTT.

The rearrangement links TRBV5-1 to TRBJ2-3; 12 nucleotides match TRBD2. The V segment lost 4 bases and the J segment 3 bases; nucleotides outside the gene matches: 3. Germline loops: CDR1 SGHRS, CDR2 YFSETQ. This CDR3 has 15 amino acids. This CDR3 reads CASSIGTSGTDTQYF. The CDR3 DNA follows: TGCGCCAGCAGCATAGGGACTAGCGGGACAGATACGCAGTATTTT.

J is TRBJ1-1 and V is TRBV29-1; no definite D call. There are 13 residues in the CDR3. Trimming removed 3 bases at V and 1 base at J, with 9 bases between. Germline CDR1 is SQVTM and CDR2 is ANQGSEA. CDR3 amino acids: CSVEFTGNTEAFF. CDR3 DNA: TGCAGCGTTGAGTTTACTGGGAACACTGAAGCTTTCTTT.

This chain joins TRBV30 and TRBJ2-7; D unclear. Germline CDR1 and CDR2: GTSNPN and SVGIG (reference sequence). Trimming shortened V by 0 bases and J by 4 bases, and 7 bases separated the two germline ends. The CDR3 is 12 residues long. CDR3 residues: CAWSVSGYEQYF. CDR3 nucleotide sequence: TGTGCCTGGAGTGTGTCAGGATACGAGCAGTACTTC.

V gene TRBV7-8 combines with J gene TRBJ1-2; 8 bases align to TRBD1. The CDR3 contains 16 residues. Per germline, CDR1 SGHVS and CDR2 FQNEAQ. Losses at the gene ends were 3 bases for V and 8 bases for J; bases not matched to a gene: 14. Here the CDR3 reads CASSLSFWQGAVGYTF. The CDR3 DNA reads TGTGCCAGCAGCTTGAGTTTCTGGCAGGGGGCGGTGGGCTACACCTTC.

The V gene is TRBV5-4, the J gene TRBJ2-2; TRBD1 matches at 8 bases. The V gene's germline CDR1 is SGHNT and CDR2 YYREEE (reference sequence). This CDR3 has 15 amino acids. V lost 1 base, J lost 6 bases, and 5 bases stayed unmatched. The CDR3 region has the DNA TGTGCCAGCAGCTTGCCACCACAGGGGGCCGGGGAGCTGTTTTTT. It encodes CASSLPPQGAGELFF. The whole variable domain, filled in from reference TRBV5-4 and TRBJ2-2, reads ETGVTQSPTHLIKTRGQQVTLRCSSQSGHNTVSWYQQALGQGPQFIFQYYREEENGRGNFPPRFSGLQFPNYSSELNVNALELDDSALYLCASSLPPQGAGELFFGEGSRLTVL.

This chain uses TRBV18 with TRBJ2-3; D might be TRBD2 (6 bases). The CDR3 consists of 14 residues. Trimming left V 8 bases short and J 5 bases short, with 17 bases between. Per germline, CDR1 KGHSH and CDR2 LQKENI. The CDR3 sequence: CASTQTRLGDTQYF. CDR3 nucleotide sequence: TGTGCCAGCACCCAGACTAGGCTGGGAGATACGCAGTATTTT.

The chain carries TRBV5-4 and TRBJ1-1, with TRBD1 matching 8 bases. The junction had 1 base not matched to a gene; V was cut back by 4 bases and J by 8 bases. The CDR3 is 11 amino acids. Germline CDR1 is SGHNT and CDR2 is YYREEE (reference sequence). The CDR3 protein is CASSRTGEAFF. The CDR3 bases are TGTGCCAGCAGCCGGACAGGGGAAGCTTTCTTT.

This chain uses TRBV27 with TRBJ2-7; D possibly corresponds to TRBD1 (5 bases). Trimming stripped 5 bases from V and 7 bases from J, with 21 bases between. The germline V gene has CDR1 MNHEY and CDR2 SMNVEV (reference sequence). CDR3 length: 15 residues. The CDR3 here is CASSPTLGQRREQYF. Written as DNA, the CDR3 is TGTGCCAGCAGTCCCACTTTGGGGCAGAGAAGGGAGCAGTACTTC.

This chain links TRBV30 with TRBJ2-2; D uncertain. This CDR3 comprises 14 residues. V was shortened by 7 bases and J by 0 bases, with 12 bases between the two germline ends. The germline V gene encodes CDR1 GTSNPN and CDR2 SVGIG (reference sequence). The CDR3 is CAFLRSPNTGELFF. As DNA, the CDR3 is TGTGCCTTCCTCCGGAGCCCGAACACCGGGGAGCTGTTTTTT.

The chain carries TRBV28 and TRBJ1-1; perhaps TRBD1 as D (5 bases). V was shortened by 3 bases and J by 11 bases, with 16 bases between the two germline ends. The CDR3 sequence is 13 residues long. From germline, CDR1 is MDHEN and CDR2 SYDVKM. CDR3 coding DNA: TGTGCCAGCAGTTTTTCCCCCAGGGTCTCGGCTTTCTTT. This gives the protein CASSFSPRVSAFF.

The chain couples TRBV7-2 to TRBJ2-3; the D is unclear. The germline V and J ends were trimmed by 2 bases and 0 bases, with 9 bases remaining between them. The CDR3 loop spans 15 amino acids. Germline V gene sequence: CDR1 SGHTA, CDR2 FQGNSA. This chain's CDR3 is CASSLLRISTDTQYF. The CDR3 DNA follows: TGTGCCAGCAGCTTACTGCGGATTAGCACAGATACGCAGTATTTT.

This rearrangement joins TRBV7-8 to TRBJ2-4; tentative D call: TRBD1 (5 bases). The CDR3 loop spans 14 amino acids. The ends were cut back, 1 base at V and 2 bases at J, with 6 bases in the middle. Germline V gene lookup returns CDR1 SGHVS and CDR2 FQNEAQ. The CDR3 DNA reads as TGTGCCAGCAGCTTAGGACAGACCAAAAACATTCAGTACTTC. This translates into CASSLGQTKNIQYF.

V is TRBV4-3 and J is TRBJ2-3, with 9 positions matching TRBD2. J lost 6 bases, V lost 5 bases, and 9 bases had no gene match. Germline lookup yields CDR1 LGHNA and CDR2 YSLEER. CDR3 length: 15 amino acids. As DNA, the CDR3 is TGCGCCAGCAGCGCATTAGCGGGAGTCATCGATACGCAGTATTTT. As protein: CASSALAGVIDTQYF.

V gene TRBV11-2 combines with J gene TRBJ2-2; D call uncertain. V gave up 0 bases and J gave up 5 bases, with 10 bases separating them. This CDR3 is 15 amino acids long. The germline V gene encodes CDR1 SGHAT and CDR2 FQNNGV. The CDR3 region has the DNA TGTGCCAGCAGCTTAGAGGGCCTACGTACCGGGGAGCTGTTTTTT. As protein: CASSLEGLRTGELFF.

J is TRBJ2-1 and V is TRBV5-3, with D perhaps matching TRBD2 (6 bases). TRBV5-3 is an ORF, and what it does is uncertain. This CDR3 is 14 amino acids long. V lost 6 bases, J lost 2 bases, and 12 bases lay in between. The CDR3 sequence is CARKTGSTYNEQFF. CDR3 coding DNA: TGTGCCAGAAAAACCGGGAGTACCTACAATGAGCAGTTCTTC.